A single sample gave rise to the 18 T cell receptor beta chains below, sequenced in a study of blood T cell repertoires in COVID-19. Measured with immunoSEQ multiplex PCR; TCRdb has only the in-frame clones, and not every one. The table shows 160,000 or so clones, with 80% occurring only once. Sequenced: peripheral blood. The receptors were gathered from a man in his 70s with active or convalescent COVID-19.

The gene calls are TRBV19 and TRBJ1-1; D might be TRBD1 (6 bases). V was pared by 6 bases and J by 1 base, with 9 bases between. Per the germline V gene, CDR1 is LNHDA and CDR2 is SQIVND (reference sequence). The CDR3 extends over 13 amino acids. As DNA, the CDR3 is TGTGCCAGTAGGCAGGGACAGAACACTGAAGCTTTCTTT. Translation gives CASRQGQNTEAFF.

V usage is TRBV2 and J usage is TRBJ1-4; D gene ambiguous. This CDR3 is built from 14 residues. V lost 6 bases, J lost 8 bases, and 16 bases lay in between. CDR1 SNHLY and CDR2 FYNNEI come from the germline V gene. The CDR3 nucleotides read TGTGCCAGCAGGCTCGAGCCGGGAATGGAAAAACTGTTTTTT. Translation: CASRLEPGMEKLFF.

V and J are TRBV30 and TRBJ2-6, with 9 bases aligning to TRBD1. The V segment lost 3 bases and the J segment 3 bases; nucleotides outside the gene matches: 18. Germline V gives CDR1 GTSNPN, CDR2 SVGIG (reference sequence). The length of the CDR3 is 20 residues. CDR3 in amino acids: CAWRDPGQGLTAGGANVLTF. CDR3 coding DNA: TGTGCCTGGAGGGATCCGGGACAGGGCCTAACGGCGGGTGGGGCCAACGTCCTGACTTTC.

This clone was observed a handful of times. J is TRBJ2-1 and V is TRBV10-3; 8 bases match TRBD2. Germline V lookup: CDR1 ENHRY, CDR2 SYGVKD. The CDR3 loop spans 14 amino acids. J gave up 0 bases and V 10 bases, and 5 bases lay outside the gene matches. CDR3 loop: CATRGGSSYNEQFF. The CDR3 DNA sequence: TGTGCCACCCGGGGGGGGAGCTCCTACAATGAGCAGTTCTTC.

V gene TRBV6-5 combines with J gene TRBJ1-4; 7 positions agree with TRBD1. V gave up 5 bases and J gave up 0 bases; unmatched junction bases: 3. The CDR3 loop spans 15 amino acids. Germline V gives CDR1 MNHEY, CDR2 SVGAGI. The CDR3 DNA reads TGTGCCAGCAGTCCCGGACAGGCAACTAATGAAAAACTGTTTTTT. Protein product: CASSPGQATNEKLFF.

This clone was detected only a few times. J is TRBJ2-2 and V is TRBV18; D is unclear. The CDR3 contains 14 residues. CDR1 and CDR2 (germline): KGHSH, LQKENI. V dropped 2 bases and J dropped 6 bases, with 10 bases sitting between them. The CDR3 nucleotides read TGTGCCAGCTCACCAAAGGCTAGTCCCGGGGAGCTGTTTTTT. Amino acids: CASSPKASPGELFF.

V gene TRBV19 combines with J gene TRBJ2-3; 8 bases map to TRBD1. The germline gives CDR1 LNHDA, CDR2 SQIVND (reference sequence). This CDR3 contains 18 residues. Trimming cost V 4 bases and J 0 bases; bases outside gene matches: 12. CDR3 nucleotide sequence: TGTGCCAGTAGTAAGACAGGGGCCACTCTAACAAGCACAGATACGCAGTATTTT. The encoded protein is CASSKTGATLTSTDTQYF.

In its sample, this clone was seen once. The CDR3 DNA reads as TGTGCCAGCAGTTTAGCAGGGGTTCCCGTTAGGGGCTACACCTTC. Amino acid sequence: CASSLAGVPVRGYTF. The chain couples TRBV27 to TRBJ1-2; D may be TRBD1 (6 bases). Trimming took 2 bases from V and 8 from J, leaving 18 bases between them. The CDR3 is 15 residues long. The germline V gene has CDR1 MNHEY and CDR2 SMNVEV (reference sequence).

V gene TRBV18 combines with J gene TRBJ1-2, with 7 bases fitting TRBD1. The germline V gene has CDR1 KGHSH and CDR2 LQKENI. The length of the CDR3 is 14 residues. The V gene end was trimmed by 4 bases and the J gene end by 2 bases; junction bases not matched to a gene: 4. CDR3 loop: CASSRATGNYGYTF. Written as DNA, the CDR3 is TGTGCCAGCTCACGGGCGACAGGGAACTATGGCTACACCTTC.

V is TRBV15 and J is TRBJ2-1; TRBD2 agrees at 8 bases. The CDR3 has 19 residues. After removal of 0 bases from V and 7 bases from J, the junction contained 17 bases not matched to a gene. Germline V gene sequence: CDR1 LNHNV, CDR2 YYDKDF (reference sequence). Here the CDR3 DNA reads TGTGCCACCAGCAGAGAGGCCCTATTTGGGGCGGGGGGTGTGAATGAGCAGTTCTTC. This codes for CATSREALFGAGGVNEQFF.

The table lists this clone with a few counts. This rearrangement joins TRBV3-1 (or the pseudogene TRBV3-2) to TRBJ1-1; possible D gene TRBD1, 6 bases. V was pared by 5 bases and J by 7 bases, with 11 bases between. Per the germline V gene, CDR1 is LGHDT and CDR2 is YNNKEL (reference sequence). This CDR3 region has 12 residues. CDR3: CASSFSRGEAFF. The DNA of the CDR3 is TGTGCCAGCAGCTTTTCCAGGGGTGAAGCTTTCTTT.

This clone was observed once. The gene calls are TRBV2 and TRBJ1-5, with 8 bases that match TRBD1. The CDR3 consists of 14 residues. V shed 7 bases, J shed 1 base, and the junction held 3 bases outside the gene matches. The V gene's germline CDR1 is SNHLY and CDR2 FYNNEI. Here the CDR3 reads CASTDRESNQPQHF. CDR3 nucleotides: TGTGCCAGCACGGACAGGGAAAGCAATCAGCCCCAGCATTTT.

The V call is TRBV30, the J call TRBJ2-5, with TRBD1 matching 10 bases. CDR3 length: 15 residues. Unmatched junction bases numbered 6, after V lost 0 bases and J lost 5 bases. Germline loops: CDR1 GTSNPN, CDR2 SVGIG (reference sequence). DNA for the CDR3: TGTGCCTGGAGTGTATCCGGACAGGGGGGCGAGACCCAGTACTTC. Translated: CAWSVSGQGGETQYF.

The genes are TRBV7-2 and TRBJ2-1; a possible D gene is TRBD2 (5 bases). Germline loops: CDR1 SGHTA, CDR2 FQGNSA. Trimming took 2 bases from V and 2 from J, leaving 10 bases between them. This CDR3 has 15 residues. The CDR3 loop reads CASSLNPGAYNEQFF. The CDR3 coding sequence is TGTGCCAGCAGCTTAAACCCCGGGGCCTACAATGAGCAGTTCTTC. Drawing the rest from reference TRBV7-2 and TRBJ2-1, the complete variable domain is GAGVSQSPSNKVTEKGKDVELRCDPISGHTALYWYRQSLGQGLEFLIYFQGNSAPDKSGLPSDRFSAERTGGSVSTLTIQRTQQEDSAVYLCASSLNPGAYNEQFFGPGTRLTVL.

CDR3 in amino acids: CATIIPSRGLVPYGYTF. DNA of the CDR3: TGTGCCACCATTATCCCGAGTAGGGGTCTAGTTCCGTATGGCTACACCTTC. The genes are TRBV24-1 and TRBJ1-2, with D possibly matching TRBD1 (5 bases). Trimming removed 8 bases from V and 5 bases from J, with 26 bases in between. The length of the CDR3 is 17 residues. Germline V gene data show CDR1 as KGHDR and CDR2 as SFDVKD.

The chain joins TRBV11-3 to TRBJ2-2, with D maybe TRBD2 (6 bases). Germline V gene lookup returns CDR1 SGHNT and CDR2 YENEEA. The CDR3 has 13 amino acids. V lost 5 bases, J lost 7 bases, and 11 bases lay in between. The CDR3 DNA reads TGTGCCAGCAGCAGTCGGGGGAACGGGGAGCTGTTTTTT. Translated, it gives CASSSRGNGELFF.

The gene calls are TRBV5-1 and TRBJ1-3; no definite D call. The CDR3 is 15 amino acids. V dropped 5 bases and J dropped 3 bases, with 15 bases sitting between them. Germline V gives CDR1 SGHRS, CDR2 YFSETQ. The CDR3 bases are TGCGCCAGCAGACCGGGTTATCGCGATGGAAACACCATATATTTT. Translating gives CASRPGYRDGNTIYF.

This clone has only a few counts. The genes are TRBV6-2 or TRBV6-3 and TRBJ2-7; 10 bases map to TRBD2. The V and J ends lost 5 bases and 0 bases, in that order; junction bases with no gene match: 4. The CDR3 is 15 amino acids. Germline CDR1 and CDR2: MNHEY and SVGEGT. The CDR3 reads CASSPGTSVSYEQYF. In nucleotides, the CDR3 is TGTGCCAGCAGTCCCGGGACTAGCGTCTCCTACGAGCAGTACTTC.